The 2 T cell receptor beta chains below come from one sample, sequenced in a study of CD8 T cells in Susac syndrome. RNA, at about 0.45 to 1 ug, was reverse transcribed with random hexamers. TCRdb re-analysed the immunoSEQ multiplex PCR reads in MiXCR, keeping a single row per CDR3 protein. This table has some 190,000 distinct CDR3 sequences, 90% to 95% appearing once. The sequencing sample was made of CD4+ T cells from PBMCs. These receptors were taken from a human donor in good health.

This clonotype has only one observation. The J gene is TRBJ2-1, the V gene TRBV3-1; TRBD1 might be the D (6 bases). Trimming took off 4 bases at V and 0 bases at J, with 10 bases between the two ends. The CDR3 is 15 residues long. The germline V gene has CDR1 LGHDT and CDR2 YNNKEL (reference sequence). This chain's CDR3 is CASSPGQNSYNEQFF. CDR3 nucleotides: TGTGCCAGCAGCCCTGGACAGAACTCCTACAATGAGCAGTTCTTC.

The V call is TRBV24-1, the J call TRBJ2-3, with a tentative D call TRBD1 (6 bases). CDR1 and CDR2 from the germline V gene are KGHDR and SFDVKD. The CDR3 is 15 residues long. V was pared by 2 bases and J by 2 bases, with 10 bases between. CDR3 sequence reads: CATSDWDTYTDTQYF. The DNA for the CDR3 is TGTGCCACCAGTGATTGGGACACCTACACAGATACGCAGTATTTT.